What follows are 5 T cell receptor beta chains derived from one specimen sequenced in a study of blood T cell repertoires in COVID-19. TCRdb's copy holds only in-frame clones and misses some; the assay was immunoSEQ multiplex PCR. The sample lists under 300,000 clones; 84% were seen once. The sequenced material came from PBMCs or T cells enriched from blood (not recorded which). The receptors come from a man over 45 who had recovered from COVID-19.

This clone was observed a handful of times. The V and J genes are TRBV5-8 and TRBJ1-5; 9 nucleotides match TRBD1. V was pared by 4 bases and J by 4 bases, with 6 bases of the junction left unmatched. CDR1 and CDR2 from the germline V gene are SGHTS and YDEGEE. The CDR3 contains 15 residues. The CDR3 DNA is TGTGCCAGCAGCCCAGGACAGGGGTGGAATCAGCCCCAGCATTTT. The encoded protein is CASSPGQGWNQPQHF.

J is TRBJ1-1 and V is TRBV9; 9 nucleotides align to TRBD1. Germline V gene sequence: CDR1 SGDLS, CDR2 YYNGEE. The CDR3 has 15 residues. With V trimmed by 5 bases and J by 3 bases, 8 bases remained unmatched. Here the CDR3 DNA reads TGTGCCAGCAGGCCAAGACAGGGGGTGGACACTGAAGCTTTCTTT. The encoded protein is CASRPRQGVDTEAFF.

The chain has TRBV3-1 (or the pseudogene TRBV3-2) and TRBJ1-5, with 9 bases lining up with TRBD1. The CDR3 spans 20 residues. The germline V gene has CDR1 LGHDT and CDR2 YNNKEL (reference sequence). After removal of 1 base from V and 1 base from J, the junction contained 14 bases not matched to a gene. CDR3 region: CASSQAQTEQGAKSNQPQHF. For the CDR3, the DNA is TGTGCCAGCAGCCAAGCCCAAACAGAACAGGGGGCGAAAAGCAATCAGCCCCAGCATTTT.

This sequence joins TRBV7-2 and TRBJ2-7; 9 bases match TRBD1. J gave up 2 bases and V 6 bases, and 8 bases lay outside the gene matches. The CDR3 runs to 15 residues. The germline V gene has CDR1 SGHTA and CDR2 FQGNSA. The CDR3 loop reads CASRGGTGLPYEQYF. CDR3 DNA: TGTGCCAGCAGGGGCGGGACAGGGCTGCCCTACGAGCAGTACTTC.

This chain joins TRBV11-3 and TRBJ1-2; D gene unclear. The CDR3 spans 12 residues. Trimming shortened V by 5 bases and J by 8 bases, and 12 bases separated the two germline ends. Germline V lookup: CDR1 SGHNT, CDR2 YENEEA. The CDR3 nucleotides read TGTGCCAGCAGCCCCGGAGGGCGAGGCTACACCTTC. Translating gives CASSPGGRGYTF.